The present T cell receptor (beta chain) was sequenced within a study of shared T cell receptors in the human thymus. Data came from immunoSEQ multiplex PCR; TCRdb stores just in-frame clones and leaves some out. Among about 610,000 clones listed, over 75% were seen once. With 5 bases clipped from V and 4 bases from J, the junction kept 7 bases outside the gene matches. CDR3 size: 15 residues. Germline V gene lookup returns CDR1 MNHEY and CDR2 SVGAGI. The sample was also reused in another study, on human thymus T cells. That investigation notes: The people who donated were healthy Finnish babies having corrective surgery for congenital heart defects. Corrective cardiac surgery supplied the resected thymus tissue. Thymic and blood repertoires showed apparently biased V and J gene usage. Related studies noted strongly shared thymic repertoires across unrelated people.

The chain recombines TRBV6-5 with TRBJ2-2; 7 nucleotides line up with TRBD1. The sequence derives from a boy in the first two years of life with a congenital heart defect. Sequenced: thymocytes. The CDR3 bases are TGTGCCAGCAGTCCTTGGACAGGCTCCACCGGGGAGCTGTTTTTT. Its translation: CASSPWTGSTGELFF.